A selection of T cell receptor beta chains follows, all from one sample in a study of naive and memory T cell subsets. In TCRdb, the UMI-ligation and nested PCR reads were re-called with MiXCR into one record per CDR3 protein. Counted here are 25,000 to 35,000 distinct CDR3 sequences, approximately 6.7% occurring once; the ten biggest clones make up roughly 3.3%. The sample here was skin, taken from a tuberculin skin test site. Receptors were obtained from an adult in good health. CDR3s include the opening cysteine and the closing phenylalanine or tryptophan. The order of the fields is CDR3 protein, V gene, clone size, D gene. A D gene is named only where the DNA matches it firmly. Size is stated for part of the rows, as once, few or many counts, or as a class when the clone is expanded.

CDR3 protein: CASSFDGLEETQYF
V gene: TRBV5-4
clone size: many
D gene: .

CDR3 protein: CSADDRVSYNEQFF
V gene: TRBV20-1
clone size: many
D gene: TRBD1

CDR3 protein: CATSKTGALNTEAFF
V gene: TRBV15
clone size: .
D gene: .

CDR3 protein: CASSEGGAEAFF
V gene: TRBV10-2
clone size: .
D gene: .

CDR3 protein: CSARGRGGVTGELFF
V gene: TRBV20-1
clone size: many
D gene: TRBD2

CDR3 protein: CASRWLGTDTQYF
V gene: TRBV6-1
clone size: many
D gene: .

CDR3 protein: CASRKDRVGSDTQYF
V gene: TRBV5-4
clone size: .
D gene: TRBD1

CDR3 protein: CASSLVVAGVPGVADTQYF
V gene: TRBV5-1
clone size: many
D gene: TRBD2

CDR3 protein: CASSLDPGLRSGNTIYF
V gene: TRBV7-2
clone size: .
D gene: .

CDR3 protein: CASSSAAGANVLTF
V gene: TRBV2
clone size: .
D gene: .

CDR3 protein: CSYFRDTQETQYF
V gene: TRBV29-1
clone size: medium-sized
D gene: .

CDR3 protein: CAISESGQIYGYTF
V gene: TRBV10-3
clone size: .
D gene: TRBD1

CDR3 protein: CSARAQGGGASF
V gene: TRBV20-1
clone size: medium-sized
D gene: .

CDR3 protein: CSVGEGRNTEAFF
V gene: TRBV29-1
clone size: many
D gene: .

CDR3 protein: CASSQVGTGLNLGAFF
V gene: TRBV4-1
clone size: many
D gene: TRBD1

CDR3 protein: CASSLVQGRGRNYGYTF
V gene: TRBV5-5
clone size: many
D gene: TRBD1

CDR3 protein: CSAVGQGGSYGYTF
V gene: TRBV20-1
clone size: .
D gene: .

CDR3 protein: CAISEGEGQGPLGLLPSF
V gene: TRBV10-3
clone size: few
D gene: TRBD1

CDR3 protein: CASSPVTSGGVDTQYF
V gene: TRBV2
clone size: many
D gene: TRBD2